This TCR beta chain was retrieved from a study of shared clonotypes between healthy human individuals. At the level of the study: Aged 18 to 49, the donors were a couple of women and a few men. Regarding the study as a whole: A limitation of the genetic and exposure-history diversity represented arose from few donors. Deeper or shallower sequencing was expected to change how clonotypes are shared among donors.

The count of this clone is one. Its specificity is unknown. The identical CDR3 is also encoded by other nucleotide sequences in the sample. Per the original data handling: Filtering was not the same, since immunoSEQ gave junction-only sequences without quality scores. Here immunoSEQ multiplex PCR was the method, and the copy in TCRdb shows in-frame clones only, minus some. The V and J calls and clone size are taken from that table; D and trimming were inferred from the DNA. The table shows hundreds of thousands of clones, with roughly 80% occurring only once. The sequence derives from a middle-aged woman in good health. Some clones in this sample may be carry-over from other donors' samples. The specimen was PBMCs.

The CDR3 loop is CASSLSRYGYTF. The CDR3 region has the DNA TGTGCCAGCAGTTTATCGAGGTATGGCTACACCTTC. The J gene is TRBJ1-2, the V gene TRBV28; D not resolved. Trimming took 1 base from V and 5 from J, leaving 5 bases between them. CDR3 length: 12 residues. The germline V gene has CDR1 MDHEN and CDR2 SYDVKM.